This T cell receptor beta chain was retrieved from a study of blood T cell repertoires in COVID-19. Overall study: The samples span acute and convalescent COVID-19 from the United States, Italy and Spain. Sample material is recorded as cDNA or gDNA derived from T cells, B-cell-depleted T cells, or PBMCs.

Original analysis: Counts of nucleated cells, estimated from reference gene primer amplification, were obtained. TCRdb's table, derived via immunoSEQ multiplex PCR, lists solely in-frame clones and lacks some. That table furnishes V, J and clone size, whereas the DNA furnished D and trimming. The sample carries fewer than 650,000 clones, approximately 91% recorded once. Seattle participants joined during active infection and were tracked over time. The V and J ends lost 4 bases and 6 bases respectively, with 16 bases between them. From germline, CDR1 is SGHDN and CDR2 FVKESK. The CDR3 loop spans 14 amino acids.

V gene TRBV14 combines with J gene TRBJ2-7, with D perhaps TRBD2 (6 bases). The source is a woman between 45 and 65 years old with COVID-19, enrolled during active disease. Sequenced: peripheral blood. The CDR3 nucleotides read TGTGCCAGCAGCCCAACCTGGGCGGGGACCGAGCAGTACTTC. Its translation is CASSPTWAGTEQYF.